Following are 4 T cell receptor beta chains from one sample sequenced in a study of T cells in Graves' hyperthyroidism and ophthalmopathy. Researchers amplified the TCR beta CDR3 regions from RNA transcripts. The TCR CDR3 first-round RT-PCR relied on the HTBI primer set. TCRdb used MiXCR to reprocess the multiplex PCR reads, holding one entry per CDR3 protein. This sample has under 350,000 distinct CDR3 sequences, with around 20% found just once. The source material was blood. Receptors were obtained from a woman in her 50s with Graves' hyperthyroidism.

This clonotype was counted many times. V and J are TRBV12-3 or TRBV12-4 and TRBJ1-1, with 8 positions matching TRBD1. There are 13 residues in the CDR3. Trimming took 3 bases from V and 8 from J; bases not matched to a gene: 5. CDR3 sequence reads: CASSLLQGGEAFF. The CDR3 nucleotides are TGTGCCAGCAGTTTGCTACAGGGGGGAGAAGCTTTCTTT.

This clonotype was observed many times. The CDR3 bases are TGTGCCAGCAGTTTCAACAGAGGGTTTAGGAACACTGAAGCTTTCTTT. Translating it yields CASSFNRGFRNTEAFF. The chain links TRBV28 to TRBJ1-1; no clear D gene. V shed 3 bases and J shed 1 base, with 15 bases lying between them. The CDR3 length is 16 residues. Germline V gives CDR1 MDHEN, CDR2 SYDVKM.

This clonotype has only a few counts. The junction differs from germline at one of its ends, possibly a read error. The chain is built from TRBV11-2 and TRBJ1-2; D is undetermined. The CDR3 extends over 14 amino acids. CDR1 and CDR2 (germline): SGHAT, FQNNGV. The CDR3 spells CASSPGEYGYDYTF. The CDR3 DNA reads TGTGCCAGCAGCCCCGGAGAGTATGGCTATGACTACACCTTC.

The chain joins TRBV20-1 to TRBJ2-1, with TRBD2 matching over 7 bases. Trimming removed 3 bases from V and 9 bases from J; junction bases left unmatched: 17. The CDR3 runs 16 residues. Germline V gene lookup returns CDR1 DFQATT and CDR2 SNEGSKA (reference sequence). CDR3 amino acids: CSASAGGSPSVVEQFF. The CDR3 coding sequence is TGCAGTGCTAGCGCGGGCGGGAGTCCTTCGGTGGTTGAGCAGTTCTTC.